This T cell receptor (beta chain) was profiled in a study of blood T cell repertoires in COVID-19. This CDR3 comprises 15 residues. CDR1 is SEHNR and CDR2 is FQNEAQ in the germline V gene (reference sequence). With 1 base removed from V and 3 bases from J, the gap between germline ends came to 9 bases. The data were produced by immunoSEQ multiplex PCR, yet TCRdb's version contains in-frame clones alone and is incomplete. Altogether around 100,000 clones are present, more than 75% being singletons, with the ten largest covering more than 10%. This sequence was found in a human donor in a cohort sampled during active COVID-19. Sequences were obtained from peripheral blood. This chain joins TRBV7-9 and TRBJ1-4; D is unclear. The CDR3 DNA sequence: TGTGCCAGCAGCTTAGGAGAGATATCTAATGAAAAACTGTTTTTT. It specifies CASSLGEISNEKLFF.